This T cell receptor beta chain came from a study of blood T cell repertoires in COVID-19. Authors' processing steps: Using reference gene primer amplification, nucleated cell counts were estimated. Assay used: immunoSEQ multiplex PCR; TCRdb lists only in-frame clones, some missing. V and J calls and clone size are those listed in that table; D and trimming were worked out from the DNA. The profile shows about 99,000 clones, 84% of them singletons. This clone appeared a single time. CDR3 length: 14 amino acids. The clonotype comes from a human donor in a cohort sampled during active or convalescent COVID-19. V and J are TRBV21-1 and TRBJ2-1; the D call TRBD2 from the table was never checked on the DNA. TRBV21-1 is a known pseudogene. The material sequenced was peripheral blood. The CDR3 here is CASSKEAGQGEQFF. CDR3 nucleotide sequence: TGTGCCAGCAGCAAAGAAGCGGGGCAAGGCGAGCAGTTCTTC.